This T cell receptor beta chain was recorded in a study of CD8 T cells in ankylosing spondylitis. The CDR3 is 11 residues long. Deletions cut 1 base from V and 13 bases from J, with 11 bases between. The authors made TCR beta libraries by quantitative 5'-RACE with molecular barcodes. TCRdb fed the 5' RACE reads into MiXCR, producing one record per CDR3 protein. The sample has hundreds of thousands of distinct CDR3 sequences; 20% to 25% are singletons. This clonotype turned up a few times. The sequenced sample consisted of blood, either unsorted or a sorted T cell fraction (not recorded which). The sequence was collected from a male donor with ankylosing spondylitis or in good health (not recorded which). This chain links TRBV12-3 or TRBV12-4 with TRBJ2-7; possibly TRBD1 for D (5 bases). CDR3 loop: CASSLGRALYF. The CDR3 coding sequence is TGTGCCAGCAGTTTAGGCAGGGCTCTCTACTTC.